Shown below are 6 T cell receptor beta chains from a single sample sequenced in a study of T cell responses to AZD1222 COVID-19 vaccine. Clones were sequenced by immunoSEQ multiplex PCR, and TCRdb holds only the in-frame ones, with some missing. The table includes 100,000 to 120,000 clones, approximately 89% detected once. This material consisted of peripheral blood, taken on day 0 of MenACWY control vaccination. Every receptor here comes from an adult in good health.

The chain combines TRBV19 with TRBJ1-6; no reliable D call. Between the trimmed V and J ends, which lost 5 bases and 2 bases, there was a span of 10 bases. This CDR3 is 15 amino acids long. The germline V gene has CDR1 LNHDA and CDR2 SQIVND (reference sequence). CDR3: CASSPNGPYNSPLHF. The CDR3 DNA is TGTGCCAGTAGTCCGAACGGGCCCTATAATTCACCCCTCCACTTT.

The CDR3, as DNA: TGCGCCAGCAGCTTCCAACCGACGAACACTGAAGCTTTCTTT. It translates to CASSFQPTNTEAFF. The chain employs TRBV5-1 and TRBJ1-1; D gene ambiguous. V was shortened by 2 bases and J by 1 base, with 9 bases between the two germline ends. This CDR3 contains 14 residues. CDR1 SGHRS and CDR2 YFSETQ come from the germline V gene.

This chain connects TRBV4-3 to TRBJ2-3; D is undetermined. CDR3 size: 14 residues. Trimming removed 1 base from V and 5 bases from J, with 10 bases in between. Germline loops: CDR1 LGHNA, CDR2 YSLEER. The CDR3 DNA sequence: TGCGCCAGCAGCCAAGGACCCCTTGGAGATACGCAGTATTTT. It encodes CASSQGPLGDTQYF.

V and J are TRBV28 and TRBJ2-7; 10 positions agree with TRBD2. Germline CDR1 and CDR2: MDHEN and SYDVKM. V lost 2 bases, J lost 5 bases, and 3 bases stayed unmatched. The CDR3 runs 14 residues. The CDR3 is CASSLLAGANEQYF. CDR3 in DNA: TGTGCCAGCAGTTTACTAGCGGGGGCCAACGAGCAGTACTTC.

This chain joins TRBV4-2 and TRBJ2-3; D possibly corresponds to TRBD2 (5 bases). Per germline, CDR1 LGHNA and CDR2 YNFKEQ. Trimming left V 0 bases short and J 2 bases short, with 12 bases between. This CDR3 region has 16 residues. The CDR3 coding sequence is TGTGCCAGCAGCCAAGACAGCGGCACTTTCACAGATACGCAGTATTTT. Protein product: CASSQDSGTFTDTQYF.

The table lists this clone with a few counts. The CDR3 DNA sequence: TGTGCCAGCAGCCAAGGAGGTGGGACAGGGGACCGCGAGCAGTACTTC. Its protein is CASSQGGGTGDREQYF. The rearrangement uses TRBV3-1 (or the pseudogene TRBV3-2) and TRBJ2-7; 10 bases align to TRBD1. The ends lost 1 base at V and 6 bases at J; junction bases unmatched: 9. The germline V gene encodes CDR1 LGHDT and CDR2 YNNKEL (reference sequence). The CDR3 runs to 16 residues.